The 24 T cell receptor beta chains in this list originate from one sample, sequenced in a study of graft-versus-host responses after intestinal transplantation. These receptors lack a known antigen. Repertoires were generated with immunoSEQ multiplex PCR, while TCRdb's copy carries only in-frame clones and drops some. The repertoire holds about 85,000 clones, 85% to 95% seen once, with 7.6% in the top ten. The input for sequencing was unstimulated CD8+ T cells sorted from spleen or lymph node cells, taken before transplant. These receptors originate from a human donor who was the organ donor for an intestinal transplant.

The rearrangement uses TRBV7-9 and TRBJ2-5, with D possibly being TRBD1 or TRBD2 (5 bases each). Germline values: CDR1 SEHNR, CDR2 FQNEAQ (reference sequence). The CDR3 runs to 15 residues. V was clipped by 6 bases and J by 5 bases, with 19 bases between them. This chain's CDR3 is CASSLIPGGWETQYF. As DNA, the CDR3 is TGTGCCAGCAGTTTAATACCTGGGGGTTGGGAGACCCAGTACTTC.

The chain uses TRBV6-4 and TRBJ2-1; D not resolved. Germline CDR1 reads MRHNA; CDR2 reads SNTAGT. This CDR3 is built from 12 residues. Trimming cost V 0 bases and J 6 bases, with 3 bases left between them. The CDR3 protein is CASSDSGNEQFF. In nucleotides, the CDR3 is TGTGCCAGCAGTGACTCGGGCAATGAGCAGTTCTTC.

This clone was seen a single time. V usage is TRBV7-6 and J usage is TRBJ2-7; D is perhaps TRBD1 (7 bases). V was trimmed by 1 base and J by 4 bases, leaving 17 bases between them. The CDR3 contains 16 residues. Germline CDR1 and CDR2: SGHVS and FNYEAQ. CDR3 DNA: TGTGCCAGCAGCTTAGGACCTGCGACAGGGAGGTACGAGCAGTACTTC. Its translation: CASSLGPATGRYEQYF.

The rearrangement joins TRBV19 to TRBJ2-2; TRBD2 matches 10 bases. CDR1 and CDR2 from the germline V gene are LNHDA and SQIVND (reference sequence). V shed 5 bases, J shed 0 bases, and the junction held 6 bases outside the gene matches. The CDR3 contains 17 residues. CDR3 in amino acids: CASSPGTSETNTGELFF. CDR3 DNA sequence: TGTGCCAGTAGTCCCGGGACTAGCGAGACGAACACCGGGGAGCTGTTTTTT.

The CDR3 here is CASSPGVGGYGNQPQHF. In DNA, the CDR3 is TGCGCCAGCAGCCCCGGCGTGGGAGGGTATGGCAATCAGCCCCAGCATTTT. This chain uses TRBV5-1 with TRBJ1-5, with D uncertain. CDR1 and CDR2 (germline): SGHRS, YFSETQ. With 4 bases removed from V and 2 bases from J, the gap between germline ends came to 19 bases. This CDR3 is built from 17 residues.

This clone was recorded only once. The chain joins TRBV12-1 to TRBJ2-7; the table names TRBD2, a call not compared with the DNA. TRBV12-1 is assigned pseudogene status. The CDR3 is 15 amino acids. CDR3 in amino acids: CASSFGASGYYEQYF. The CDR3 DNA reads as TGTGCCAGCAGCTTTGGGGCTAGCGGGTACTACGAGCAGTACTTC.

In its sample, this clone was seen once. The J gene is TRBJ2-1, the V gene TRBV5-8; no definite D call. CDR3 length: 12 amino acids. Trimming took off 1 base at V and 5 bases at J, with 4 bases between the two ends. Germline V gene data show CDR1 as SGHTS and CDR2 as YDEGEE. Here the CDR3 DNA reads TGTGCCAGCAGCTTGTTACACAATGAGCAGTTCTTC. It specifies CASSLLHNEQFF. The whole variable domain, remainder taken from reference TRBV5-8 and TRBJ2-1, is EAGVTQSPTHLIKTRGQQATLRCSPISGHTSVYWYQQALGLGLQFLLWYDEGEERNRGNFPPRFSGRQFPNYSSELNVNALELEDSALYLCASSLLHNEQFFGPGTRLTVL.

In nucleotides, the CDR3 is TGTGCCAGCAGCCCGGGACTAGCGGGAGGGCCGATCTACAATGAGCAGTTCTTC. Encoded protein: CASSPGLAGGPIYNEQFF. This chain uses TRBV5-5 with TRBJ2-1; 16 nucleotides align to TRBD2. Germline CDR1 reads SGHKS; CDR2 reads YYEKEE (reference sequence). The CDR3 runs 18 residues. V lost 4 bases to trimming and J lost 3 bases; unmatched junction nucleotides: 7.

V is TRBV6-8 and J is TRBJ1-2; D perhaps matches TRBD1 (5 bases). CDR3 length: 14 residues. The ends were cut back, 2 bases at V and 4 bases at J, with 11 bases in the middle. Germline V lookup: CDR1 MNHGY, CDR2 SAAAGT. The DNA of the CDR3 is TGTGCCAGCAGTTACGGGGCAGAACTCTATGGCTACACCTTC. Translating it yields CASSYGAELYGYTF.

CDR3 in DNA: TGTGCCAGTAGTCCAGGGGACAGTCCCTACGAGCAGTACTTC. Amino acid sequence: CASSPGDSPYEQYF. This chain connects TRBV19 to TRBJ2-7; TRBD1 aligns across 7 bases. The CDR3 sequence is 14 residues long. The trim removed 5 bases at V and 2 bases at J, leaving 6 bases unmatched. Germline assignment: CDR1 LNHDA and CDR2 SQIVND (reference sequence). The entire variable domain, with the rest obtained from reference TRBV19 and TRBJ2-7, is as follows: DGGITQSPKYLFRKEGQNVTLSCEQNLNHDAMYWYRQDPGQGLRLIYYSQIVNDFQKGDIAEGYSVSREKKESFPLTVTSAQKNPTAFYLCASSPGDSPYEQYFGPGTRLTVT.

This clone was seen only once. This chain's CDR3 is CASSIAELYEQYF. The CDR3 nucleotides are TGTGCCAGCAGCATTGCCGAACTCTACGAGCAGTACTTC. The rearrangement uses TRBV11-2 and TRBJ2-7; D is ambiguous. The germline gives CDR1 SGHAT, CDR2 FQNNGV. V lost 5 bases and J 3 bases, leaving 11 bases between the germline ends. There are 13 residues in the CDR3.

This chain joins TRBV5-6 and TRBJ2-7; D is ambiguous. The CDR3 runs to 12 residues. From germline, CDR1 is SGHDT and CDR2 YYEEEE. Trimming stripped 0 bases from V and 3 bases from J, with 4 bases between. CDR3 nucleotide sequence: TGTGCCAGCAGCTTGGCCCGCTACGAGCAGTACTTC. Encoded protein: CASSLARYEQYF.

CDR3 residues: CASSLPGFEKLFF. The CDR3 nucleotides read TGTGCCAGCAGCTTACCAGGGTTTGAAAAACTGTTTTTT. V and J are TRBV5-6 and TRBJ1-4, with D perhaps matching TRBD1 (5 bases). V was pared by 2 bases and J by 7 bases, with 9 bases between. Germline assignment: CDR1 SGHDT and CDR2 YYEEEE. The CDR3 spans 13 residues.

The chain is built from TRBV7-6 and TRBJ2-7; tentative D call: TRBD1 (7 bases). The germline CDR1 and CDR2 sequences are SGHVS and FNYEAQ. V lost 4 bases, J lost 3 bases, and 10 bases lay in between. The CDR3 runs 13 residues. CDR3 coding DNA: TGTGCCAGCAGCTCTCAGGGGGGCTACGAGCAGTACTTC. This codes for CASSSQGGYEQYF.

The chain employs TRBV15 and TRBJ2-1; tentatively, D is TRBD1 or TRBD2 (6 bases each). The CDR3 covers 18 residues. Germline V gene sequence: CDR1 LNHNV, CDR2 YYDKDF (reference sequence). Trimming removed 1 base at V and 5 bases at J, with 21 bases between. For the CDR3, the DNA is TGTGCCACCAGCAGAGCTGGGGGGCGCGGAGGGAATGACAATGAGCAGTTCTTC. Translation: CATSRAGGRGGNDNEQFF.

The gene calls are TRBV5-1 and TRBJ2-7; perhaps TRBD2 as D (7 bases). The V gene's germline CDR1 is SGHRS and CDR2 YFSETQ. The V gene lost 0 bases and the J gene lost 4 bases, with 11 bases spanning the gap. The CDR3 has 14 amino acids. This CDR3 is CASSLEGGRYEQYF. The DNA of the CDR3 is TGCGCCAGCAGCTTGGAGGGGGGGCGGTACGAGCAGTACTTC.

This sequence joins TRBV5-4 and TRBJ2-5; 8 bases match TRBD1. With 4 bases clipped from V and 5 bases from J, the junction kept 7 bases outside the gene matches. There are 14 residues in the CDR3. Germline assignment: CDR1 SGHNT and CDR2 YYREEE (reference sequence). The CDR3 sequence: CASSNRGTGETQYF. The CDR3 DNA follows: TGTGCCAGCAGCAACAGGGGGACCGGGGAGACCCAGTACTTC.

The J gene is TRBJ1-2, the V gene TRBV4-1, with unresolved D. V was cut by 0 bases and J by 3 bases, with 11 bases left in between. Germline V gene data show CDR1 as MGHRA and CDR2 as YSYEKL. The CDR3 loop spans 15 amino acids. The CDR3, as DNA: TGCGCCAGCAGCCAAGATGAGGCAAGTTACTATGGCTACACCTTC. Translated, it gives CASSQDEASYYGYTF.

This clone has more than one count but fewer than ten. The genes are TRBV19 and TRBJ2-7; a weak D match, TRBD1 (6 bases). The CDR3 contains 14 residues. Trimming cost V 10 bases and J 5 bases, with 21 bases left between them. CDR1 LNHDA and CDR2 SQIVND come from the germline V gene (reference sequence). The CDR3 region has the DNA TGTGCCACCAGCCCCGCCCAGGGGCCGAACGAGCAGTACTTC. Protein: CATSPAQGPNEQYF.

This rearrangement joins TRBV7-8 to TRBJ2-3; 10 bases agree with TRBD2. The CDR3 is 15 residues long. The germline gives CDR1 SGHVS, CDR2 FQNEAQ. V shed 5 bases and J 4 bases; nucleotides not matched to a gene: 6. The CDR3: CASSPLLAGPDTQYF. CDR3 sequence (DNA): TGTGCCAGCAGCCCCTTACTAGCGGGACCAGATACGCAGTATTTT.

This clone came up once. CDR3 DNA: TGTGCCAGCAGCTTAAATTACAGGGGGCACACTGAAGCTTTCTTT. It yields the protein CASSLNYRGHTEAFF. This chain uses TRBV5-6 with TRBJ1-1; 9 positions match TRBD1. In germline, CDR1 is SGHDT, CDR2 YYEEEE. Losses at the gene ends were 2 bases for V and 3 bases for J; bases not matched to a gene: 5. The CDR3 covers 15 residues.

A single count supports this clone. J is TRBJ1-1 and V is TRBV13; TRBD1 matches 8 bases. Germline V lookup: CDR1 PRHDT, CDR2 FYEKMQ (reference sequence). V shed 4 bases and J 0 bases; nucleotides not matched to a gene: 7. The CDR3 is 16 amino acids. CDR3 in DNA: TGTGCCAGCAGCTCCAGGGGGCTTATAATGAACACTGAAGCTTTCTTT. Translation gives CASSSRGLIMNTEAFF.

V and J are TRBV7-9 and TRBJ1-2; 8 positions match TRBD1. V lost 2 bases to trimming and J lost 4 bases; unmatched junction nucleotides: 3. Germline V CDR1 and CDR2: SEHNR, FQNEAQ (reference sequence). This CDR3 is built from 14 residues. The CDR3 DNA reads TGTGCCAGCAGCTTAATACAGGGGGTCTATGGCTACACCTTC. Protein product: CASSLIQGVYGYTF.

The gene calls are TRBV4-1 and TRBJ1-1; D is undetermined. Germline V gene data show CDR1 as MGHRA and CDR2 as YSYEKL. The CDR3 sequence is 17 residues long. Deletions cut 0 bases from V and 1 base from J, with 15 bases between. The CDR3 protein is CASSQDPGRITNTEAFF. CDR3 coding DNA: TGCGCCAGCAGCCAAGATCCTGGGCGGATCACGAACACTGAAGCTTTCTTT.